These 16 T cell receptor beta chains originate from one sample sequenced in a study of cytomegalovirus exposure and HLA in healthy donors. PCR primers comprised 60 Vbeta and 13 Jbeta primers. TCRdb's copy holds only in-frame clones and misses some; the assay was immunoSEQ multiplex PCR. The table has roughly 130,000 clones, around 72% seen once. Sequencing used PBMCs. These receptors came from a human donor in good health.

V gene TRBV6-1 combines with J gene TRBJ1-2; D ambiguous. Looked up from germline, CDR1 is MNHNS and CDR2 is SASEGT. With 0 bases removed from V and 3 bases from J, the gap between germline ends came to 8 bases. CDR3 length: 14 residues. The CDR3 DNA sequence: TGTGCCAGCAGTGAAGCCCACAACGACTATGGCTACACCTTC. Its translation is CASSEAHNDYGYTF.

Written as DNA, the CDR3 is TGTGCCAGCAGAACACAGGGCATTAGCTCCTACGAGCAGTACTTC. It specifies CASRTQGISSYEQYF. The chain links TRBV27 to TRBJ2-7; tentatively, D is TRBD1 (6 bases). V was cut by 6 bases and J by 0 bases, with 15 bases left in between. This CDR3 has 15 residues. Germline V gives CDR1 MNHEY, CDR2 SMNVEV (reference sequence).

V gene TRBV29-1 combines with J gene TRBJ1-1; no clear D gene. Germline lookup yields CDR1 SQVTM and CDR2 ANQGSEA. Trimming pared 4 bases from V and 5 bases from J, leaving 8 bases between. This CDR3 has 11 amino acids. The CDR3 region has the DNA TGCAGCGTTGGACGGGAGACTGAAGCTTTCTTT. Translation: CSVGRETEAFF.

This chain connects TRBV2 to TRBJ2-4, with D possibly being TRBD1 (5 bases). The CDR3 has 13 amino acids. The V end lost 3 bases, the J end lost 7 bases, and 10 bases lay between the germline ends. CDR1 is SNHLY and CDR2 is FYNNEI in the germline V gene. The chain's CDR3 is CASSEGRRNIQYF. DNA of the CDR3: TGTGCCAGCAGTGAGGGGCGAAGGAACATTCAGTACTTC.

This clone turned up a few times. The CDR3 nucleotides are TGCGCCAGCAGCTCCACTTTCACCGGGGAGCTGTTTTTT. Amino acids: CASSSTFTGELFF. The gene calls are TRBV5-1 and TRBJ2-2, with D uncertain. Trimming removed 3 bases at V and 4 bases at J, with 7 bases between. CDR1 and CDR2 (germline): SGHRS, YFSETQ. This CDR3 has 13 residues.

This clone was counted only a few times. The rearrangement joins TRBV9 to TRBJ2-5; TRBD2 agrees at 12 bases. The CDR3 covers 15 residues. Germline V gives CDR1 SGDLS, CDR2 YYNGEE. J was trimmed by 5 bases and V by 7 bases; bases with no gene match: 9. CDR3 protein: CASAASGGGLETQYF. CDR3 nucleotide sequence: TGTGCCAGCGCAGCTAGCGGGGGGGGGCTGGAGACCCAGTACTTC.

The rearrangement links TRBV7-2 to TRBJ2-2; 8 bases match TRBD2. CDR3 length: 16 residues. V shed 4 bases and J 4 bases; nucleotides not matched to a gene: 8. Germline V CDR1 and CDR2: SGHTA, FQGNSA. The CDR3 coding sequence is TGTGCCAGCAGCTCCTTCGGACTAGCCCTCACCGGGGAGCTGTTTTTT. Its translation is CASSSFGLALTGELFF.

The chain employs TRBV18 and TRBJ1-2; 7 positions match TRBD1. Trimming cost V 5 bases and J 4 bases; bases outside gene matches: 7. Germline CDR1 reads KGHSH; CDR2 reads LQKENI. The CDR3 covers 14 residues. The CDR3 DNA sequence: TGTGCCAGCTCAAGCGACAGGGTTGGCTATGGCTACACCTTC. Translation gives CASSSDRVGYGYTF.

The rearrangement uses TRBV30 and TRBJ2-1; 7 nucleotides agree with TRBD1. CDR1 is GTSNPN and CDR2 is SVGIG in the germline V gene (reference sequence). CDR3 size: 13 residues. The V and J ends lost 3 bases and 3 bases, in that order; junction bases with no gene match: 2. This chain's CDR3 is CAWRTGLYNEQFF. The CDR3 region has the DNA TGTGCCTGGAGGACAGGGCTCTACAATGAGCAGTTCTTC.

The CDR3 here is CASSQGRAGPRTDTQYF. Here the CDR3 DNA reads TGTGCCAGCAGCCAAGGTAGAGCGGGGCCCCGCACAGATACGCAGTATTTT. The chain is built from TRBV4-2 and TRBJ2-3; TRBD2 aligns across 7 bases. The J segment lost 1 base and the V segment lost 1 base, leaving 8 bases of the junction unmatched. This CDR3 is 17 amino acids long. The germline V gene encodes CDR1 LGHNA and CDR2 YNFKEQ.

This CDR3 reads CASSLSGTGADTQYF. CDR3 DNA sequence: TGTGCCAGCAGCTTAAGTGGGACAGGGGCAGATACGCAGTATTTT. This chain joins TRBV7-6 and TRBJ2-3; 10 nucleotides line up with TRBD1. This CDR3 contains 15 residues. Trimming cost V 2 bases and J 4 bases; bases outside gene matches: 3. Germline-derived CDR1 and CDR2 are SGHVS and FNYEAQ. Using reference TRBV7-6 and TRBJ2-3 for the parts outside the CDR3, the full variable domain is GAGVSQSPRYKVTKRGQDVALRCDPISGHVSLYWYRQALGQGPEFLTYFNYEAQQDKSGLPNDRFSAERPEGSISTLTIQRTEQRDSAMYRCASSLSGTGADTQYFGPGTRLTVL.

The chain employs TRBV6-5 and TRBJ1-1; no clear D. The germline V gene has CDR1 MNHEY and CDR2 SVGAGI. Trimming took off 6 bases at V and 10 bases at J, with 15 bases between the two ends. The CDR3 is 12 residues long. The CDR3 coding sequence is TGTGCCAGCAGGCCCGAGGCGGGGTTAGCTTTCTTT. Protein product: CASRPEAGLAFF.

In this sample, this clone turned up a few times. This sequence joins TRBV30 and TRBJ2-2; a possible D gene is TRBD2 (5 bases). The germline V gene has CDR1 GTSNPN and CDR2 SVGIG (reference sequence). V was shortened by 5 bases and J by 1 base, with 8 bases between the two germline ends. This CDR3 is built from 13 residues. The CDR3 DNA reads TGTGCCTGGGGGAGACAGAACACCGGGGAGCTGTTTTTT. Its protein product is CAWGRQNTGELFF.

The J gene is TRBJ2-1, the V gene TRBV9; 8 bases align to TRBD2. Trimming took 4 bases from V and 3 from J; bases not matched to a gene: 9. Germline V gene sequence: CDR1 SGDLS, CDR2 YYNGEE. The CDR3 sequence is 16 residues long. The CDR3, as DNA: TGTGCCAGCAGCCCCCGGGGGGGAGGGCTCTACAATGAGCAGTTCTTC. Translated, it gives CASSPRGGGLYNEQFF.

This clone was detected only a few times. The chain employs TRBV5-1 and TRBJ1-2; no definite D call. CDR3 length: 13 amino acids. The ends were cut back, 4 bases at V and 4 bases at J, with 11 bases in the middle. CDR1 is SGHRS, CDR2 YFSETQ, per germline. The CDR3 spells CASSNPGSYGYTF. The CDR3 bases are TGCGCCAGCAGCAACCCCGGGAGCTATGGCTACACCTTC.

The rearrangement joins TRBV6-4 to TRBJ2-3, with 14 positions matching TRBD2. CDR3 length: 15 amino acids. The junction had 5 bases not matched to a gene; V was cut back by 5 bases and J by 7 bases. Germline loops: CDR1 MRHNA, CDR2 SNTAGT. The CDR3 region is CASSRTSGGQNTQYF. DNA of the CDR3: TGTGCCAGCAGTAGGACTAGCGGGGGGCAAAATACGCAGTATTTT.